One TCR beta chain is described in this entry. CD8+ and CD4+ blood T cells underwent TCR beta sequencing. Negative isolation was applied to CD8+ and CD4+ T cells, and FACS enrichment was applied to TEMRA cells. The CDR3 covers 17 residues. Germline V gene sequence: CDR1 MNHEY, CDR2 SVGAGI. V lost 0 bases to trimming and J lost 0 bases; unmatched junction nucleotides: 5. The data derive from a study of CD8 T cells in Susac syndrome. A quantity of roughly 0.5 to 1 ug RNA underwent reverse transcription using random hexamers. TCRdb re-called the immunoSEQ multiplex PCR reads through MiXCR, storing one row per CDR3 protein. The data contain approximately 120,000 distinct CDR3 sequences, roughly 96% of them singletons.

The TCR comes from a human donor in good health. Sequences were obtained from CD4+ T cells from PBMCs. The chain couples TRBV6-5 to TRBJ2-3, with 8 bases aligning to TRBD2. The CDR3 region has the DNA TGTGCCAGCAGTTACTCGGGGTTAGCGGGAAGCACAGATACGCAGTATTTT. This sequence encodes CASSYSGLAGSTDTQYF.